The 17 T cell receptor beta chains reported below all come from one sample, sequenced in a study of control samples from healthy donors and cancer patients. Method: immunoSEQ multiplex PCR; TCRdb's copy keeps in-frame clones and lacks some. The data contain about 130,000 clones, 80% to 95% of them seen just once; the ten biggest clones take up less than 7%. The sequenced sample was blood. These TCRs come from a man aged 18 to 35 in good health.

The chain carries TRBV12-3 or TRBV12-4 and TRBJ1-2, with D hard to call. This CDR3 has 13 amino acids. V lost 5 bases and J lost 0, with 7 bases in between. DNA for the CDR3: TGTGCCAGCAGTCGGACCTCTAACTATGGCTACACCTTC. As protein: CASSRTSNYGYTF.

Here the CDR3 reads CASSQGGARGRRTQINEQYF. The CDR3 DNA reads TGCGCCAGCAGCCAAGGGGGGGCAAGGGGGCGTCGGACCCAAATAAACGAGCAGTACTTC. The chain carries TRBV4-1 and TRBJ2-7, with D possibly being TRBD1 (7 bases). Trimming removed 1 base at V and 5 bases at J, with 30 bases between. The CDR3 is made up of 20 amino acids. CDR1 is MGHRA and CDR2 is YSYEKL in the germline V gene.

The chain recombines TRBV9 with TRBJ2-1; D unresolved. Trimming pared 0 bases from V and 8 bases from J, leaving 9 bases between. Germline V gives CDR1 SGDLS, CDR2 YYNGEE. This CDR3 contains 13 residues. CDR3 loop: CASSVALTDEQFF. For the CDR3, the DNA is TGTGCCAGCAGCGTAGCCCTCACAGATGAGCAGTTCTTC.

J is TRBJ2-2 and V is TRBV7-3; 8 nucleotides align to TRBD1. V lost 5 bases to trimming and J lost 1 base; unmatched junction nucleotides: 3. This CDR3 has 15 amino acids. Germline V lookup: CDR1 SGHTA, CDR2 FQGTGA. The CDR3 protein is CASSRTGGNTGELFF. CDR3 nucleotide sequence: TGTGCCAGCAGCCGCACAGGGGGGAACACCGGGGAGCTGTTTTTT. The variable domain in full, with the rest retrieved from reference TRBV7-3 and TRBJ2-2, is GAGVSQTPSNKVTEKGKYVELRCDPISGHTALYWYRQSLGQGPEFLIYFQGTGAADDSGLPNDRFFAVRPEGSVSTLKIQRTERGDSAVYLCASSRTGGNTGELFFGEGSRLTVL.

The V call is TRBV11-3, the J call TRBJ2-1; D call uncertain. The CDR3 has 13 residues. Germline V gene data show CDR1 as SGHNT and CDR2 as YENEEA. Trimming left V 1 base short and J 9 bases short, with 10 bases between. The CDR3 loop reads CASSLGFWGEQFF. In nucleotides, the CDR3 is TGTGCCAGCAGCTTAGGCTTCTGGGGTGAGCAGTTCTTC. Complete variable domain (other parts from reference TRBV11-3 and TRBJ2-1): EAGVVQSPRYKIIEKKQPVAFWCNPISGHNTLYWYLQNLGQGPELLIRYENEEAVDDSQLPKDRFSAERLKGVDSTLKIQPAELGDSAVYLCASSLGFWGEQFFGPGTRLTVL.

This chain joins TRBV25-1 and TRBJ1-2; D not certain. This CDR3 spans 14 amino acids. V was trimmed by 6 bases and J by 6 bases, leaving 17 bases between them. The V gene's germline CDR1 is MGHDK and CDR2 SYGVNS. The CDR3 reads CASRYSQAMNGYTF. The CDR3 bases are TGTGCCAGCAGATACAGCCAAGCGATGAATGGCTACACCTTC.

This clone was counted once. The V and J genes are TRBV19 and TRBJ2-3, with 8 nucleotides matching TRBD2. Germline CDR1 reads LNHDA; CDR2 reads SQIVND (reference sequence). V was clipped by 5 bases and J by 5 bases; unmatched bases: 6. The CDR3 runs 14 residues. The CDR3 sequence is CASSYGGAGDTQYF. For the CDR3, the DNA is TGTGCCAGTAGTTACGGGGGGGCGGGAGATACGCAGTATTTT. Full variable domain (remainder filled in from reference TRBV19 and TRBJ2-3): DGGITQSPKYLFRKEGQNVTLSCEQNLNHDAMYWYRQDPGQGLRLIYYSQIVNDFQKGDIAEGYSVSREKKESFPLTVTSAQKNPTAFYLCASSYGGAGDTQYFGPGTRLTVL.

In its sample, this clone was seen once. The V call is TRBV19, the J call TRBJ1-1; no clear D. The CDR3 sequence is 14 residues long. The V end lost 4 bases, the J end lost 8 bases, and 17 bases lay between the germline ends. CDR1 and CDR2 from the germline V gene are LNHDA and SQIVND (reference sequence). DNA for the CDR3: TGTGCCAGTAGTACCGGGGAAGGTACCATAGAAGCTTTCTTT. This translates into CASSTGEGTIEAFF.

This clone has just one count. J is TRBJ2-2 and V is TRBV12-5; D may be TRBD1 (6 bases). Germline V gene sequence: CDR1 LGHNT, CDR2 FRNRAP. The ends were cut back, 0 bases at V and 4 bases at J, with 15 bases in the middle. CDR3 length equals 17 residues. The CDR3 region is CASGLVAKDRSTGELFF. The CDR3 DNA reads as TGTGCTAGTGGTTTGGTGGCAAAAGACAGGTCCACCGGGGAGCTGTTTTTT.

This rearrangement joins TRBV7-9 to TRBJ2-3; 12 nucleotides line up with TRBD2. Germline values: CDR1 SEHNR, CDR2 FQNEAQ (reference sequence). The length of the CDR3 is 19 residues. Trimming took 3 bases from V and 1 from J; bases not matched to a gene: 11. CDR3 sequence (DNA): TGTGCCAGCAGCTTGGGACTAGCGGGTTGGGGAAGTGGCACAGATACGCAGTATTTT. The encoded protein is CASSLGLAGWGSGTDTQYF.

In its sample, this clone was seen once. This chain joins TRBV5-1 and TRBJ2-5, with 7 bases fitting TRBD1. The V segment lost 4 bases and the J segment 5 bases; nucleotides outside the gene matches: 8. CDR1 SGHRS and CDR2 YFSETQ come from the germline V gene. This CDR3 is 14 amino acids long. The CDR3: CASSPRQGGETQYF. CDR3 DNA: TGCGCCAGCAGCCCGCGACAGGGCGGGGAGACCCAGTACTTC.

This CDR3 is CASSVGQGVGNTIYF. The CDR3 region has the DNA TGTGCCAGCAGCGTAGGACAGGGGGTTGGAAACACCATATATTTT. The chain uses TRBV9 and TRBJ1-3, with 9 bases fitting TRBD1. V lost 0 bases, J lost 3 bases, and 1 base stayed unmatched. The germline V gene encodes CDR1 SGDLS and CDR2 YYNGEE. The CDR3 spans 15 residues.

V and J are TRBV9 and TRBJ2-3, with 11 bases identical to TRBD2. Germline CDR1 reads SGDLS; CDR2 reads YYNGEE. The CDR3 totals 16 residues. V shed 3 bases, J shed 1 base, and the junction held 4 bases outside the gene matches. CDR3 DNA sequence: TGTGCCAGCAGCGGATTGGGACTAGCGGGCACAGATACGCAGTATTTT. As protein: CASSGLGLAGTDTQYF.

This sequence joins TRBV2 and TRBJ1-2; TRBD1 is a possible D gene (5 bases). V was cut by 4 bases and J by 2 bases, with 8 bases left in between. Per germline, CDR1 SNHLY and CDR2 FYNNEI. This CDR3 spans 13 amino acids. In DNA form, the CDR3 reads TGTGCCAGCAGTGGGGACCCAAACTATGGCTACACCTTC. This sequence encodes CASSGDPNYGYTF.

V usage is TRBV5-1 and J usage is TRBJ2-7, with a possible D match to TRBD2 (5 bases). Trimming cost V 3 bases and J 6 bases, with 16 bases left between them. The CDR3 spans 14 residues. Germline V lookup: CDR1 SGHRS, CDR2 YFSETQ. CDR3 region: CASSSTGSSLEQYF. DNA for the CDR3: TGCGCCAGCAGCTCAACGGGGAGTTCTCTCGAGCAGTACTTC.

V is TRBV4-1 and J is TRBJ1-6; weak D call: TRBD1 (6 bases). There are 14 residues in the CDR3. CDR1 is MGHRA, CDR2 YSYEKL, per germline. V was cut by 4 bases and J by 10 bases, with 14 bases left in between. For the CDR3, the DNA is TGCGCCAGCAGCCCTATACAGGGTCGATCACCCCTCCACTTT. This gives the protein CASSPIQGRSPLHF.

The chain links TRBV6-6 to TRBJ1-2; D is undetermined. The germline V and J ends were trimmed by 0 bases and 4 bases, with 6 bases remaining between them. The CDR3 is 13 residues long. Germline loops: CDR1 MNHNY, CDR2 SVGAGI (reference sequence). This CDR3 reads CASSYSPTYGYTF. In nucleotides, the CDR3 is TGTGCCAGCAGTTACTCTCCTACCTATGGCTACACCTTC.